This TCR beta chain was sequenced during a study of cytomegalovirus exposure and HLA in healthy donors. Study-wide points: Overall, some 160 TCR beta chains were annotated as cytomegalovirus-associated. Many donors carried some public TCRs, although rarity characterized most TCR sequences.

Regarding this clone: Its antigen is not known.

Some clones are missing from TCRdb's copy, which holds only in-frame ones; the method was immunoSEQ multiplex PCR. Of about 74,000 clones detected, 94% appear once; the ten largest clones hold approximately 2%. The V and J ends lost 3 bases and 0 bases, in that order; junction bases with no gene match: 1. CDR3 length: 14 amino acids. The germline gives CDR1 LNHDA, CDR2 SQIVND (reference sequence). Material: PBMCs. This chain uses TRBV19 with TRBJ1-2; 7 bases agree with TRBD1. This sequence originates from a woman aged 18-29 years in good health and CMV-seropositive. Here the CDR3 reads CASSMTGSNYGYTF. As DNA, the CDR3 is TGTGCCAGTAGTATGACAGGGTCTAACTATGGCTACACCTTC.